These T cell receptor beta chains were read from a single sample in a study of cytomegalovirus exposure and HLA in healthy donors. Generated by immunoSEQ multiplex PCR, the TCRdb table keeps only in-frame clones and is missing some. The table has around 150,000 clones, 88% seen once. Source material: PBMCs. These receptors all stem from a woman in her forties in good health and CMV-seronegative. Each CDR3 is given with its conserved first and last residue. D genes are given only for firm matches. Only part of the rows carry a size: once, few, many, or a class if the clone is expanded.

J: TRBJ1-3; size: few; D: TRBD1; V: TRBV7-9; CDR3: CSSSLEGAGNTIYF; DNA: TGTTCCAGCAGCTTAGAGGGGGCCGGAAACACCATATATTTT
J: TRBJ2-3; size: NA; D: TRBD1; V: TRBV29-1; CDR3: CSVAGTGGDTDTQYF; DNA: TGCAGCGTCGCGGGGACAGGGGGTGACACAGATACGCAGTATTTT
J: TRBJ2-1; size: once; D: NA; V: TRBV13; CDR3: CASSPGGTDNEQFF; DNA: TGTGCCAGCAGCCCAGGAGGGACAGACAATGAGCAGTTCTTC
J: TRBJ1-1; size: NA; D: NA; V: TRBV27; CDR3: CASPRGTNTEAFF; DNA: TGTGCCAGTCCTAGGGGGACGAACACTGAAGCTTTCTTT
J: TRBJ2-3; size: NA; D: NA; V: TRBV5-1; CDR3: CASSRETDTQYF; DNA: TGCGCCAGCAGTAGGGAGACAGATACGCAGTATTTT
J: TRBJ2-2; size: NA; D: NA; V: TRBV5-1; CDR3: CASSLGRPGIAGELFF; DNA: TGCGCCAGCAGCTTGGGGCGCCCGGGGATAGCCGGGGAGCTGTTTTTT
J: TRBJ2-5; size: once; D: TRBD1; V: TRBV28; CDR3: CASSLVDRVPYF; DNA: TGTGCCAGCAGTTTGGTAGACAGGGTGCCGTACTTC
J: TRBJ2-2; size: NA; D: NA; V: TRBV2; CDR3: CASSSHPNTGELFF; DNA: TGTGCCAGCAGTAGCCACCCGAACACCGGGGAGCTGTTTTTT
J: TRBJ1-2; size: NA; D: NA; V: TRBV5-1; CDR3: CASSSGLSLGGYTF; DNA: TGCGCCAGCAGCTCGGGACTGTCCCTGGGGGGCTACACCTTC
J: TRBJ2-1; size: NA; D: NA; V: TRBV21-1; CDR3: CASSTPHRAGDPSADFNEQFF; DNA: TGTGCCAGCAGCACGCCTCATCGAGCGGGAGACCCCTCGGCTGACTTCAATGAGCAGTTCTTC
J: TRBJ2-1; size: NA; D: NA; V: TRBV5-6; CDR3: CASSLRGEQFF; DNA: TGTGCCAGCAGCTTGCGGGGGGAGCAGTTCTTC
J: TRBJ2-3; size: NA; D: NA; V: TRBV7-8; CDR3: CASSPPGILTDTQYF; DNA: TGTGCCAGCAGCCCCCCCGGGATTCTCACAGATACGCAGTATTTT
J: TRBJ1-4; size: NA; D: NA; V: TRBV6-5; CDR3: CASSYSRGSTNEKLFF; DNA: TGTGCCAGCAGTTACTCGAGAGGGTCAACTAATGAAAAACTGTTTTTT
J: TRBJ1-4; size: few; D: NA; V: TRBV30; CDR3: CAWSNVRGRLFF; DNA: TGTGCCTGGAGTAATGTCAGGGGACGGCTGTTTTTT
J: TRBJ2-3; size: NA; D: NA; V: TRBV5-1; CDR3: CASSRLGEGTDTQYF; DNA: TGCGCCAGCAGCCGACTGGGGGAGGGCACAGATACGCAGTATTTT
J: TRBJ2-7; size: NA; D: NA; V: TRBV7-9; CDR3: CASSLGYAPSSYEQYF; DNA: TGTGCCAGCAGCTTAGGGTATGCCCCGAGCTCCTACGAGCAGTACTTC
J: TRBJ2-2; size: NA; D: NA; V: TRBV13; CDR3: CASSSSPGWASTNTGELFF; DNA: TGTGCCAGCAGCTCGTCCCCGGGTTGGGCTAGCACGAACACCGGGGAGCTGTTTTTT
J: TRBJ2-7; size: NA; D: NA; V: TRBV5-1; CDR3: CASSLGGHYEQYF; DNA: TGCGCCAGCAGCTTGGGAGGACACTACGAGCAGTACTTC
J: TRBJ2-5; size: NA; D: TRBD1; V: TRBV6-6; CDR3: CASSRTGSETQYF; DNA: TGTGCCAGCAGTAGGACAGGGTCTGAGACCCAGTACTTC
J: TRBJ2-5; size: NA; D: TRBD1; V: TRBV18; CDR3: CASSPTTGPETQYF; DNA: TGTGCCAGCTCACCTACGACAGGGCCCGAGACCCAGTACTTC
J: TRBJ1-1; size: few; D: NA; V: TRBV25-1; CDR3: CASSLVAGTEAFF; DNA: TGTGCCAGCAGCTTAGTGGCGGGCACTGAAGCTTTCTTT
J: TRBJ2-7; size: NA; D: NA; V: TRBV7-2; CDR3: CASSEGGRAYEQYF; DNA: TGTGCCAGCAGCGAAGGGGGGAGGGCCTACGAGCAGTACTTC
J: TRBJ2-4; size: NA; D: TRBD1; V: TRBV27; CDR3: CASSLTGGRWNIQYF; DNA: TGTGCCAGCAGCCTGACAGGGGGGCGCTGGAACATTCAGTACTTC
J: TRBJ2-7; size: few; D: TRBD1; V: TRBV18; CDR3: CASSPHGQGEQYF; DNA: TGTGCCAGCTCACCCCATGGACAGGGTGAGCAGTACTTC
J: TRBJ1-5; size: NA; D: NA; V: TRBV11-2; CDR3: CASSLGAGSGQPQHF; DNA: TGTGCCAGCAGCTTAGGGGCGGGGTCCGGACAGCCCCAGCATTTT
J: TRBJ2-5; size: NA; D: TRBD2; V: TRBV5-1; CDR3: CASSLAGTRSETQYF; DNA: TGCGCCAGCAGCTTGGCGGGGACTAGGTCTGAGACCCAGTACTTC
J: TRBJ2-6; size: NA; D: NA; V: TRBV10-3; CDR3: CAISTEYSGANVLTF; DNA: TGTGCCATCAGTACAGAGTACTCTGGGGCCAACGTCCTGACTTTC
J: TRBJ2-1; size: NA; D: NA; V: TRBV19; CDR3: CASSIVQGSMNEQFF; DNA: TGTGCCAGTAGTATAGTGCAGGGAAGCATGAATGAGCAGTTCTTC
J: TRBJ2-1; size: NA; D: NA; V: TRBV7-2; CDR3: CASSLSSYNEQFF; DNA: TGTGCCAGCAGCCTTAGCTCCTACAATGAGCAGTTCTTC
J: TRBJ2-5; size: NA; D: TRBD2; V: TRBV4-1; CDR3: CASSQGASGSLGETQYF; DNA: TGCGCCAGCAGCCAAGGTGCTAGCGGGAGTTTGGGGGAGACCCAGTACTTC
J: TRBJ2-1; size: NA; D: NA; V: TRBV11-3; CDR3: CASTLKATSGHNEQFF; DNA: TGTGCCAGCACCCTAAAGGCAACTAGTGGCCACAATGAGCAGTTCTTC
J: TRBJ2-1; size: NA; D: NA; V: TRBV13; CDR3: CASSSILGLGEFF; DNA: TGTGCCAGCAGCTCGATCCTCGGGTTGGGAGAGTTCTTC
J: TRBJ2-1; size: NA; D: NA; V: TRBV11-3; CDR3: CASQFSGQLYNEQFF; DNA: TGTGCCAGCCAGTTTAGCGGACAACTTTACAATGAGCAGTTCTTC
J: TRBJ2-3; size: few; D: NA; V: TRBV5-1; CDR3: CASAQGGGFGDTQYF; DNA: TGCGCCAGCGCTCAAGGGGGAGGGTTTGGAGATACGCAGTATTTT
J: TRBJ2-1; size: once; D: TRBD2; V: TRBV2; CDR3: CASSALADHNEQFF; DNA: TGTGCCAGCAGTGCCCTAGCGGACCACAATGAGCAGTTCTTC
J: TRBJ2-7; size: NA; D: NA; V: TRBV5-6; CDR3: CASTEAGRDPVYEQYF; DNA: TGTGCCAGCACCGAGGCGGGGCGGGATCCAGTCTACGAGCAGTACTTC
J: TRBJ2-2; size: once; D: TRBD2; V: TRBV5-1; CDR3: CASSSNSGARTGELFF; DNA: TGCGCCAGCAGCTCCAATAGCGGGGCGCGAACCGGGGAGCTGTTTTTT
J: TRBJ1-2; size: NA; D: NA; V: TRBV7-2; CDR3: CASSLGGVYNYGYTF; DNA: TGTGCCAGCAGCTTAGGAGGCGTATATAACTATGGCTACACCTTC
J: TRBJ1-2; size: NA; D: TRBD1; V: TRBV5-1; CDR3: CASSGVGQGVGYTF; DNA: TGCGCCAGCAGCGGGGTGGGACAGGGAGTCGGCTACACCTTC
J: TRBJ1-1; size: NA; D: NA; V: TRBV9; CDR3: CASSDGNLNTEAFF; DNA: TGTGCCAGCAGCGACGGGAATCTGAACACTGAAGCTTTCTTT
J: TRBJ2-2; size: NA; D: NA; V: TRBV10-1; CDR3: CASIEGIAKPTSNTGELFF; DNA: TGCGCCAGCATCGAAGGAATAGCCAAGCCGACTTCGAACACCGGGGAGCTGTTTTTT
J: TRBJ2-1; size: NA; D: TRBD2; V: TRBV28; CDR3: CASSLFSGRYNEQFF; DNA: TGTGCCAGCAGTTTATTCAGCGGGAGGTACAATGAGCAGTTCTTC
J: TRBJ2-1; size: NA; D: TRBD2; V: TRBV11-3; CDR3: CASSLDASGYNEQFF; DNA: TGTGCCAGCAGCTTAGATGCTAGCGGGTACAATGAGCAGTTCTTC
J: TRBJ2-7; size: NA; D: TRBD1; V: TRBV6-5; CDR3: CASSSPGTGYYEQYF; DNA: TGTGCCAGCAGTTCCCCCGGGACAGGGTACTACGAGCAGTACTTC
J: TRBJ2-1; size: NA; D: NA; V: TRBV5-1; CDR3: CASSSRDSDDEQFF; DNA: TGCGCCAGCAGCTCCCGGGACTCCGACGATGAGCAGTTCTTC
J: TRBJ1-5; size: NA; D: NA; V: TRBV7-2; CDR3: CASSLIQTNQPQHF; DNA: TGTGCCAGCAGCTTAATACAGACAAATCAGCCCCAGCATTTT
J: TRBJ2-1; size: NA; D: NA; V: TRBV7-9; CDR3: CASSLPGIYNEQFF; DNA: TGTGCCAGCAGCTTACCCGGGATCTACAATGAGCAGTTCTTC
J: TRBJ2-3; size: NA; D: NA; V: TRBV2; CDR3: CASSEGTSTDTQYF; DNA: TGTGCCAGCAGTGAAGGGACTAGCACAGATACGCAGTATTTT
J: TRBJ1-1; size: NA; D: NA; V: TRBV27; CDR3: CATSVSVFTEAFF; DNA: TGTGCCACCTCTGTGAGTGTTTTCACTGAAGCTTTCTTT
J: TRBJ1-1; size: NA; D: NA; V: TRBV2; CDR3: CASSWTDFEAFF; DNA: TGTGCCAGCAGTTGGACAGACTTTGAAGCTTTCTTT
J: TRBJ2-7; size: NA; D: TRBD1; V: TRBV5-1; CDR3: CASSLGQGGLYEQYF; DNA: TGCGCCAGCAGCTTGGGACAGGGGGGCCTCTACGAGCAGTACTTC
J: TRBJ1-1; size: NA; D: NA; V: TRBV6-5; CDR3: CASSYGQVTEAFF; DNA: TGTGCCAGCAGTTACGGGCAGGTCACTGAAGCTTTCTTT
J: TRBJ2-7; size: NA; D: TRBD2; V: TRBV28; CDR3: CASSSGGREDYEQYF; DNA: TGTGCCAGCAGTAGCGGGGGGCGGGAGGACTACGAGCAGTACTTC
J: TRBJ1-5; size: few; D: NA; V: TRBV6-6; CDR3: CARLGGRNSNQPQHF; DNA: TGTGCCAGACTCGGCGGCAGAAATAGCAATCAGCCCCAGCATTTT
J: TRBJ1-3; size: NA; D: NA; V: TRBV9; CDR3: CASSVYSSGNTIYF; DNA: TGTGCCAGCAGCGTCTACAGCTCTGGAAACACCATATATTTT